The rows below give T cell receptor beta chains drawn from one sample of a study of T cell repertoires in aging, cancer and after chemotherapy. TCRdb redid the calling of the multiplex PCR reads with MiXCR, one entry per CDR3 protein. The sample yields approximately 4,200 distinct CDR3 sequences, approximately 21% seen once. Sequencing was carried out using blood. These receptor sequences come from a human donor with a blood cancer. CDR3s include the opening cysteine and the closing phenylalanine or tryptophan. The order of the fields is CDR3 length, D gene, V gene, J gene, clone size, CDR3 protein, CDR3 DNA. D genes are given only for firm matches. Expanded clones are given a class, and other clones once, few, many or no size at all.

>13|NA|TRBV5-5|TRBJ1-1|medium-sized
CASSLKPNTEAFF
TGTGCCAGCAGCTTGAAACCGAACACTGAAGCTTTCTTT
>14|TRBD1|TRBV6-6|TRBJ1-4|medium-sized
CASSSGQGSEKLFF
TGTGCCAGCAGTTCCGGACAGGGAAGCGAAAAACTGTTTTTT
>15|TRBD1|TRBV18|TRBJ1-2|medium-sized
CASSPQGGLNYGYTF
TGTGCCAGCTCACCACAAGGGGGCCTTAACTATGGCTACACCTTC
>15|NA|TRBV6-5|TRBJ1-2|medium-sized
CASSYVSGGGYGYTF
TGTGCCAGCAGTTACGTTTCGGGGGGCGGGTATGGCTACACCTTC
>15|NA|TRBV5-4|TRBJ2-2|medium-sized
CASSPRGGFTGELFF
TGTGCCAGCAGCCCCAGGGGCGGATTCACCGGGGAGCTGTTTTTT
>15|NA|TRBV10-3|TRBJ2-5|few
CAISGTAGDPETQYF
TGTGCCATCAGTGGAACCGCAGGGGACCCAGAGACCCAGTACTTC
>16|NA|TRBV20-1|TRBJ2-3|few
CSARPLEGEGADTQYF
TGCAGTGCTAGACCCCTGGAGGGGGAGGGGGCAGATACGCAGTATTTT
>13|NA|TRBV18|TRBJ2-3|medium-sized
CASSPYSRDTQYF
TGTGCCAGCTCACCCTATAGCCGAGATACGCAGTATTTT
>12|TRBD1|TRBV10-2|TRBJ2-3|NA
CASRTGGDTQYF
TGCGCCAGCAGAACAGGGGGGGATACGCAGTATTTT
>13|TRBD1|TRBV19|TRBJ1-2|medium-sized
CASKIMGTDGYTF
TGTGCCAGTAAGATAATGGGGACAGATGGCTACACCTTC
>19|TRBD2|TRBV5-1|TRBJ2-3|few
CASSLTSGGVSRWPDTQYF
TGCGCCAGCAGCTTGACTAGCGGGGGGGTGAGCAGGTGGCCAGATACGCAGTATTTT
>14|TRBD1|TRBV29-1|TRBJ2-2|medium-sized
CSVERTGVPGELFF
TGCAGCGTTGAGAGGACAGGGGTTCCCGGGGAGCTGTTTTTT
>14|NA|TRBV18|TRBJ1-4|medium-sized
CASSTTSTNEKLFF
TGTGCCAGCTCAACGACCTCAACTAATGAAAAACTGTTTTTT
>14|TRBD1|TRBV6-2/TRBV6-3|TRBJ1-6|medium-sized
CASTTGQTVGALHF
TGTGCCAGCACCACGGGACAGACTGTGGGGGCCCTCCACTTT